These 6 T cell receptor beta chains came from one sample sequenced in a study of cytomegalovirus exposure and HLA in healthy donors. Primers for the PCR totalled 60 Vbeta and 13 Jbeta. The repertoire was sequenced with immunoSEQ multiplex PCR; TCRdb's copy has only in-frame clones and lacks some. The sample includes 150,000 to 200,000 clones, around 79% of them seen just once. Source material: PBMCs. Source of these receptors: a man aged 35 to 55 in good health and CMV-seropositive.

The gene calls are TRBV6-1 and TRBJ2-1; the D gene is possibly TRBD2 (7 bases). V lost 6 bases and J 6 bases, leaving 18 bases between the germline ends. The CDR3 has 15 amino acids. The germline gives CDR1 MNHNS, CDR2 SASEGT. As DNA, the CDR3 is TGTGCCAGCAGAGAGACCCCCGGGGGGCGCAATGAGCAGTTCTTC. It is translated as CASRETPGGRNEQFF.

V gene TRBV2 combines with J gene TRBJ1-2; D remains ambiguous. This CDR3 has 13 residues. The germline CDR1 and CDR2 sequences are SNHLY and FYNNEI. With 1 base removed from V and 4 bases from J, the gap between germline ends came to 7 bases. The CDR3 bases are TGTGCCAGCAGTGAAGAACAGTCCTATGGCTACACCTTC. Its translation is CASSEEQSYGYTF.

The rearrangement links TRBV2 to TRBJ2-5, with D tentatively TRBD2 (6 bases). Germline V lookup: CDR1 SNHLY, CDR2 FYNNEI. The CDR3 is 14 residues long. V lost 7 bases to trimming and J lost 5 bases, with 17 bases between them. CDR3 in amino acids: CASTRDLGWETQYF. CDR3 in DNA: TGTGCCAGCACCCGGGACTTAGGGTGGGAGACCCAGTACTTC.

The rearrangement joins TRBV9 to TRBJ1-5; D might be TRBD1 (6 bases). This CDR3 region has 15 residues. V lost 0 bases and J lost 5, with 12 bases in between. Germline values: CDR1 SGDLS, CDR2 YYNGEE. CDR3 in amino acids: CASSVGQGLYQPQHF. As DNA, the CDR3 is TGTGCCAGCAGCGTAGGGCAGGGGTTATATCAGCCCCAGCATTTT.

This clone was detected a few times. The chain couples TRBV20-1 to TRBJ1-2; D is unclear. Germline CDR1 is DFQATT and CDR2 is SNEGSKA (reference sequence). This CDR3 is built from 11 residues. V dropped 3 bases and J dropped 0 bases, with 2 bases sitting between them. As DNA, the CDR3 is TGCAGTGCTAGCGCTAACTATGGCTACACCTTC. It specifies CSASANYGYTF.

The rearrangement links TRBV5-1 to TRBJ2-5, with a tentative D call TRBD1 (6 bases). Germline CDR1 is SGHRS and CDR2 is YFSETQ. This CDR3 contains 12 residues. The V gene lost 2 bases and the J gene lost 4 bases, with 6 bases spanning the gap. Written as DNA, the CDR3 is TGCGCCAGCAGCTTACAGGGAGAGACCCAGTACTTC. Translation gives CASSLQGETQYF.